This TCR beta chain derives from a study of early T cells in non-severe SARS-CoV-2 infection. At the level of the study: The authors sequenced bulk RNA from unsorted whole blood, leaving chains unpaired.

Individual cDNA molecules were tagged with unique molecular identifiers. TCRdb processed the 5' RACE reads anew with MiXCR; each CDR3 protein has one entry. The sample lists about 26,000 distinct CDR3 sequences, less than 5% occurring once. This clonotype was found a few times. Its target is not known. Broader study findings: Private and CD4 specificities were missed by VDJdb matching, skewed to anti-spike CD8.

There are 13 residues in the CDR3. Germline CDR1 reads SGHVS; CDR2 reads FQNEAQ. V gave up 5 bases and J gave up 5 bases, with 12 bases separating them. This chain uses TRBV7-8 with TRBJ2-5; D remains unclear. The source material was whole blood. This TCR came from an adult who was a healthcare worker with PCR-confirmed SARS-CoV-2 infection or an uninfected control (not recorded which). The CDR3 sequence is CASSQRLRETQYF. CDR3 nucleotide sequence: TGTGCCAGCAGCCAGAGGCTGCGGGAGACCCAGTACTTC.